This TCR beta chain appears in the sequencing data of a study of T cell repertoires in cytomegalovirus infection. Study at large: Matching HLA type, along with CMV infection, was indicated by public TCR beta signatures.

There are a few counts of this clonotype. Antigen specificity is unknown. Findings of the study overall: Dominating the ex vivo response were HLA-C-restricted CMV-specific TCR beta clonotypes. Cumulative frequency of public TCR beta families picked out carriers of CMV plus the relevant HLA.

In germline, CDR1 is KGHSH, CDR2 LQKENI. V dropped 3 bases and J dropped 4; count of bases not matched to a gene: 7. The CDR3 length is 16 residues. Each CDR3 protein gets one entry after TCRdb re-called the reads with MiXCR. The profile shows about 230,000 distinct CDR3 sequences, 6.5% of them singletons. The sequence was collected from a human donor in good health (CMV status not recorded). Some clones in this sample may be carry-over from other donors' samples. Sequencing was done on a sample of PBMCs. The chain combines TRBV18 with TRBJ2-3; TRBD1 matches 10 bases. The CDR3 spells CASSPPGQGIADTQYF. The CDR3 bases are TGTGCCAGCTCACCCCCGGGACAGGGGATAGCAGATACGCAGTATTTT. The full variable domain, rest sourced from reference TRBV18 and TRBJ2-3, is NAGVMQNPRHLVRRRGQEARLRCSPMKGHSHVYWYRQLPEEGLKFMVYLQKENIIDESGMPKERFSAEFPKEGPSILRIQQVVRGDSAAYFCASSPPGQGIADTQYFGPGTRLTVL.